This T cell receptor beta chain was captured by sequencing in a study of blood T cell repertoires in COVID-19. Study at large: Sample material is recorded as cDNA or gDNA derived from T cells, B-cell-depleted T cells, or PBMCs.

Participants, roughly 18 to 90 years old, spanned around 26 US areas. Allocation to cohorts depended on clinical history reported by the participants. This CDR3 has 14 amino acids. Germline lookup yields CDR1 LNHDA and CDR2 SQIVND (reference sequence). After removal of 5 bases from V and 6 bases from J, the junction contained 9 bases not matched to a gene. Produced via immunoSEQ multiplex PCR; TCRdb's table is partial and in-frame only. The sample gives about 210,000 clones, roughly four fifths of which show up once; about 9.3% is in the top ten. The sequencing input was PBMCs or T cells enriched from blood (not recorded which). The sequence was obtained from a man aged 40-49 years who had recovered from COVID-19. The V and J genes are TRBV19 and TRBJ1-2, with 7 bases fitting TRBD1. The CDR3 bases are TGTGCCAGTAGTGAGACAGGGTTCAGTGATGGCTACACCTTC. Its protein is CASSETGFSDGYTF.